This TCR beta chain was recovered during a study of blood T cell repertoires in COVID-19. The method was immunoSEQ multiplex PCR; TCRdb's version includes in-frame clones alone and lacks a portion of them. The top ten hold around 9% of the sample, which has some 300,000 clones, roughly 86% seen once. This CDR3 is built from 13 residues. Trimming took off 2 bases at V and 1 base at J, with 5 bases between the two ends. Germline assignment: CDR1 WSHSY and CDR2 SAAADI. Sequencing input: PBMCs or T cells enriched from blood (not recorded which). V usage is TRBV10-2 and J usage is TRBJ1-1; no reliable D call. The TCR sequence derives from a woman in her twenties or thirties who had recovered from COVID-19. Written as DNA, the CDR3 is TGCGCCAGCAGTGAGGCAGGGAACACTGAAGCTTTCTTT. It yields the protein CASSEAGNTEAFF.